The clone carrying this T cell receptor beta chain was observed a handful of times. These data are taken from a study of blood T cell repertoires in COVID-19. This CDR3 contains 15 residues. V was clipped by 1 base and J by 7 bases, with 12 bases between them. From germline, CDR1 is SGDLS and CDR2 YYNGEE. Profiled with immunoSEQ multiplex PCR; TCRdb holds only in-frame clones, not every one. The sample yields approximately 100,000 clones, roughly 82% seen once. Sequencing input: peripheral blood. The clonotype was recovered from a woman older than 75 with active or convalescent COVID-19. The chain links TRBV9 to TRBJ1-6; D is perhaps TRBD1 (5 bases). The CDR3 loop reads CASSVHQGSNSPLHF. The CDR3 region has the DNA TGTGCCAGCAGCGTACACCAGGGTAGCAATTCACCCCTCCACTTT.